Each of the 7 T cell receptor beta chains below was sequenced from the same sample in a study of T cell responses to AZD1222 COVID-19 vaccine. Clones were read by immunoSEQ multiplex PCR, and TCRdb kept only the in-frame ones, dropping some. This sample has over 130,000 clones, with over 75% found just once. The input for sequencing was peripheral blood, taken on day 0 of AZD1222 vaccination. The receptors come from an adult in good health.

This clone was seen a single time. The J gene is TRBJ2-7, the V gene TRBV10-3; 12 bases align to TRBD2. This CDR3 is built from 17 residues. The V gene end was trimmed by 3 bases and the J gene end by 0 bases; junction bases not matched to a gene: 6. Germline-derived CDR1 and CDR2 are ENHRY and SYGVKD. The CDR3 coding sequence is TGTGCCATCAGTGACCCAGGACTAGCGGGAAGCTCCTACGAGCAGTACTTC. Protein sequence: CAISDPGLAGSSYEQYF.

The chain couples TRBV5-4 to TRBJ2-7; 10 nucleotides match TRBD1. From germline, CDR1 is SGHNT and CDR2 YYREEE (reference sequence). The length of the CDR3 is 15 residues. Trimming took 4 bases from V and 4 from J; bases not matched to a gene: 8. The CDR3 DNA sequence: TGTGCCAGCAGCCCAATGGGGACAGGGGTATACGAGCAGTACTTC. This gives the protein CASSPMGTGVYEQYF.

This clone was picked up one time. The V gene is TRBV15, the J gene TRBJ1-4; the D is unclear. The CDR3 runs to 14 residues. V lost 0 bases and J 7 bases, leaving 9 bases between the germline ends. CDR1 is LNHNV and CDR2 is YYDKDF in the germline V gene (reference sequence). CDR3 protein: CATSRDNLIEKLFF. The DNA of the CDR3 is TGTGCCACCAGCAGAGATAATTTGATTGAAAAACTGTTTTTT.

This chain uses TRBV27 with TRBJ2-7; weak D call: TRBD2 (6 bases). Germline V gene data show CDR1 as MNHEY and CDR2 as SMNVEV (reference sequence). The CDR3 totals 13 residues. Trimming pared 6 bases from V and 3 bases from J, leaving 12 bases between. CDR3 sequence reads: CASSSGRGYEQYF. CDR3 nucleotide sequence: TGTGCCAGCAGCAGCGGGCGAGGCTACGAGCAGTACTTC.

V is TRBV20-1 and J is TRBJ1-4; the D gene is possibly TRBD1 (5 bases). Germline assignment: CDR1 DFQATT and CDR2 SNEGSKA (reference sequence). The CDR3 is 11 residues long. The CDR3 spells CLTVRGEKLFF. The CDR3 nucleotides are TGCCTCACTGTAAGGGGTGAAAAACTGTTTTTT.

The V and J genes are TRBV5-5 and TRBJ1-5; possible D gene TRBD1, 6 bases. CDR3 length: 13 residues. CDR1 is SGHKS, CDR2 YYEKEE, per germline (reference sequence). The V end was cut by 3 bases, the J end by 5 bases, with 9 bases between. The CDR3 here is CASSSGGHQPQHF. Written as DNA, the CDR3 is TGTGCCAGCAGCTCCGGGGGCCATCAGCCCCAGCATTTT.

The gene calls are TRBV5-1 and TRBJ2-1; D remains unclear. The CDR3 loop spans 13 amino acids. Germline V gene data show CDR1 as SGHRS and CDR2 as YFSETQ. V was pared by 2 bases and J by 9 bases, with 12 bases between. CDR3 bases: TGCGCCAGCAGCTTAGTCCCCCCGGGTGAGCAGTTCTTC. Translation gives CASSLVPPGEQFF.